Listed below are T cell receptor beta chains from one sample, sequenced in a study of PD-1 blockade in mismatch repair-deficient tumors. Measured with immunoSEQ multiplex PCR; TCRdb has only the in-frame clones, and not every one. The profile shows about 84,000 clones, about 85% of them singletons. Here the sequenced sample was peripheral blood, taken 12 weeks after starting pembrolizumab. Receptors originate from an adult with mismatch repair-deficient cancer. Both conserved end residues are part of each CDR3. D genes are given only for firm matches. For some rows the clone size is stated as once, few or many, or as a class when expanded; others skip it.

cdr3_length | j_call | clone_size | v_call | d_call | cdr3_aa | cdr3_nt
15 | TRBJ2-3 | NA | TRBV6-5 | NA | CASSGEGTPTDTQYF | TGTGCCAGCAGCGGGGAGGGGACACCCACAGATACGCAGTATTTT
14 | TRBJ2-5 | NA | TRBV7-2 | TRBD2 | CASSLRRLAETQYF | TGTGCCAGCAGCCTCCGTCGACTAGCTGAGACCCAGTACTTC
14 | TRBJ2-3 | NA | TRBV7-8 | NA | CAIQPPGGTDTQYF | TGTGCCATCCAACCACCTGGGGGGACAGATACGCAGTATTTT
13 | TRBJ1-2 | few | TRBV19 | NA | CASRTGRGGGYTF | TGTGCCAGTAGAACAGGACGGGGGGGTGGCTACACCTTC
14 | TRBJ2-5 | once | TRBV9 | NA | CASSVATRSETQYF | TGTGCCAGCAGCGTAGCTACCAGATCGGAGACCCAGTACTTC
15 | TRBJ2-1 | NA | TRBV9 | NA | CASSVDGGAYNEQFF | TGTGCCAGCAGCGTAGATGGGGGAGCCTACAATGAGCAGTTCTTC
16 | TRBJ2-3 | NA | TRBV19 | TRBD2 | CASSSWTSGKTDTQYF | TGTGCCAGTAGTTCATGGACTAGCGGGAAAACAGATACGCAGTATTTT
16 | TRBJ2-3 | NA | TRBV4-3 | NA | CASSRSRDTSTDTQYF | TGCGCCAGCAGCCGTTCCCGGGACACCAGCACAGATACGCAGTATTTT
13 | TRBJ2-3 | NA | TRBV30 | NA | CAWSRGGADTQYF | TGTGCCTGGAGTAGGGGGGGCGCGGATACGCAGTATTTT
15 | TRBJ2-7 | NA | TRBV7-2 | NA | CASTLNSLSSYEQYF | TGTGCCAGCACCCTGAATTCTCTTAGCTCCTACGAGCAGTACTTC
15 | TRBJ2-1 | once | TRBV18 | NA | CASSPEIDISSPEFF | TGTGCCAGCTCACCGGAAATCGACATTTCTAGCCCCGAGTTCTTC
12 | TRBJ1-4 | NA | TRBV27 | TRBD1 | CASRQGGEKLFF | TGTGCCAGCCGTCAGGGGGGTGAAAAACTGTTTTTT
13 | TRBJ2-7 | NA | TRBV12-5 | TRBD1 | CASGFRGGHEQYF | TGTGCTAGTGGTTTTCGAGGGGGCCACGAGCAGTACTTC
14 | TRBJ2-1 | NA | TRBV7-9 | TRBD2 | CASSFNSGSYEQFF | TGTGCCAGCAGCTTTAATAGCGGGAGCTATGAGCAGTTCTTC
15 | TRBJ2-1 | NA | TRBV5-1 | NA | CASSLGGRDSLMQFF | TGCGCCAGCAGCTTAGGTGGGCGGGACTCCCTGATGCAGTTCTTC
13 | TRBJ2-1 | NA | TRBV29-1 | NA | CSVVPVRDNEQFF | TGCAGCGTTGTTCCAGTCCGAGACAATGAGCAGTTCTTC
16 | TRBJ1-1 | NA | TRBV12-5 | NA | CASSKSASYPNTEAFF | TGTGCTAGTAGTAAATCGGCCTCCTATCCGAACACTGAAGCTTTCTTT
14 | TRBJ2-1 | NA | TRBV27 | NA | CASSAWTEYNEQFF | TGTGCCAGCAGCGCCTGGACCGAATACAATGAGCAGTTCTTC
19 | TRBJ2-1 | NA | TRBV5-1 | TRBD2 | CASSLGWGSGGSSYNEQFF | TGCGCCAGCAGCTTGGGTTGGGGTAGCGGGGGAAGCTCCTACAATGAGCAGTTCTTC
13 | TRBJ2-1 | NA | TRBV7-5 | NA | CASSLLAHNEQFF | TGTGCCAGCAGCCTACTAGCCCACAATGAGCAGTTCTTC
14 | TRBJ1-1 | NA | TRBV5-5 | NA | CASSLDGLGTEAFF | TGTGCCAGCAGCTTGGATGGCTTGGGCACTGAAGCTTTCTTT
15 | TRBJ1-4 | NA | TRBV28 | TRBD1 | CASSLPTGNNEKLFF | TGTGCCAGCAGTTTACCGACAGGGAATAATGAAAAACTGTTTTTT
16 | TRBJ1-5 | NA | TRBV4-1 | NA | CASSNLGRGSNQPQHF | TGCGCCAGCAGCAACCTCGGACGGGGAAGCAATCAGCCCCAGCATTTT
11 | TRBJ2-3 | few | TRBV5-4 | NA | CASSLEDTQYF | TGTGCCAGCAGCTTGGAGGATACGCAGTATTTT
13 | TRBJ1-4 | NA | TRBV2 | TRBD1 | CASRGQDYEKLFF | TGTGCCAGCAGGGGACAGGATTATGAAAAACTGTTTTTT
15 | TRBJ1-4 | NA | TRBV7-9 | TRBD1 | CASSLEMTGNEKLFF | TGTGCCAGCAGCTTAGAGATGACAGGGAATGAAAAACTGTTTTTT
14 | TRBJ2-3 | NA | TRBV5-1 | NA | CASSLALGVDTQYF | TGCGCCAGCAGCTTGGCGTTGGGGGTAGATACGCAGTATTTT
19 | TRBJ2-2 | once | TRBV11-3 | TRBD1 | CASSLADRVTFGGTGELFF | TGTGCCAGCAGCTTGGCGGACAGGGTGACTTTCGGAGGCACCGGGGAGCTGTTTTTT
14 | TRBJ1-1 | NA | TRBV29-1 | NA | CSACTAGEDTEAFF | TGCAGCGCTTGTACTGCGGGGGAGGACACTGAAGCTTTCTTT
15 | TRBJ1-5 | NA | TRBV7-6 | NA | CASSLNRAEGQPQHF | TGTGCCAGCAGCCTCAACCGGGCCGAGGGCCAGCCCCAGCATTTT
15 | TRBJ2-7 | few | TRBV14 | TRBD1 | CASSLPGTGVYEQYF | TGTGCCAGCAGCCTGCCGGGGACAGGGGTTTACGAGCAGTACTTC
14 | TRBJ1-1 | NA | TRBV29-1 | TRBD1 | CSVQGGAMNTEAFF | TGCAGCGTTCAGGGGGGGGCCATGAACACTGAAGCTTTCTTT
15 | TRBJ2-3 | NA | TRBV6-4 | NA | CASSEQGGLADTQYF | TGTGCCAGCAGCGAACAGGGTGGATTGGCAGATACGCAGTATTTT
13 | TRBJ2-5 | NA | TRBV5-1 | NA | CASSPGGVETQYF | TGCGCCAGCAGCCCCGGCGGGGTGGAGACCCAGTACTTC
15 | TRBJ2-7 | NA | TRBV10-3 | TRBD1 | CAISESAGQGGEQYF | TGTGCCATCAGTGAGTCGGCAGGACAGGGTGGGGAGCAGTACTTC
13 | TRBJ2-1 | NA | TRBV7-8 | NA | CASSSQRDNEQFF | TGTGCCAGCAGCTCCCAACGAGACAATGAGCAGTTCTTC
15 | TRBJ2-5 | once | TRBV11-2 | TRBD1 | CASSVGTGAQETQYF | TGTGCCAGCAGCGTAGGCACAGGGGCCCAAGAGACCCAGTACTTC
15 | TRBJ1-5 | once | TRBV5-8 | TRBD1 | CASSKRTGWGQPQHF | TGTGCCAGCAGCAAACGGACAGGGTGGGGGCAGCCCCAGCATTTT
14 | TRBJ1-1 | once | TRBV9 | NA | CASSVGDTNTEAFF | TGTGCCAGCAGCGTAGGAGACACAAACACTGAAGCTTTCTTT